This T cell receptor beta chain was recorded in a study of a mutant IDH1 vaccine in newly diagnosed glioma. Libraries were prepared by immunoSEQ multiplex PCR; TCRdb keeps only in-frame clonotypes and omits some of them. The data hold more than 55,000 clones, with 84% observed a single time. Described time point: week 11, during vaccination. Every vaccine dose comprised 300 ug of mutant IDH1 20-mer peptide plus topical imiquimod. CDR3 length equals 16 residues. The germline V gene has CDR1 SGHRS and CDR2 YFSETQ. Comment on this clone: Its antigen is currently unknown. A junction boundary mismatches the germline segment, possibly from a read error.

The starting material was PBMCs, obtained from a glioma patient whose treatment included an IDH1 peptide vaccine. This sequence originates from a man in his thirties or forties with glioma. The chain couples TRBV5-1 to TRBJ2-2; TRBD2 agrees at 8 bases. CDR3 loop: CARSLLGGGLTGELFF. In DNA form, the CDR3 reads TGCGCCCGCAGCTTGTTGGGCGGGGGGCTCACCGGGGAGCTGTTTTTT.